The following is a T cell receptor beta chain sequence with its context. The length of the CDR3 is 16 residues. The germline V and J ends were trimmed by 0 bases and 1 base, with 10 bases remaining between them. The germline V gene encodes CDR1 SGHVS and CDR2 FNYEAQ. Clones were read by immunoSEQ multiplex PCR, and TCRdb kept only the in-frame ones, dropping some. The data hold roughly 700,000 clones, with 90% observed a single time. This sample is drawn from a study of shared clonotypes between healthy human individuals. The V and J genes are TRBV7-6 and TRBJ2-1; tentative D call: TRBD2 (6 bases). The TCR comes from a man between 18 and 35 years old in good health. Some clones in this sample may be carry-over from other donors' samples. The sample consisted of memory CD8+ T cells from PBMCs. Subset denoted: CD45RO+ cells pooled with CCR7-negative TemRA cells. The CDR3 is CASSLAVLASYNEQFF. The CDR3 region has the DNA TGTGCCAGCAGCTTAGCGGTGCTAGCGTCCTACAATGAGCAGTTCTTC.